The T cell receptor beta chain under discussion was sequenced for a study of T cell changes during pregnancy in multiple sclerosis (dated by TCRdb to about 2019). As for the study more broadly: The study examined how the T cell repertoire changed over the course of pregnancy in women with multiple sclerosis.

Library preparation used the immunoSEQ multiplex PCR assay. In its TCRdb copy, this immuneACCESS table keeps in-frame sequences only and misses some clones. Where compared with another copy, unresolved V genes explain less than half of these, and the others have no known cause. The sample yields roughly 80,000 clones; about 92% were counted once. 2.6% of the sample rests with the top ten. V has 5 bases trimmed and J has 3 bases trimmed; junction bases matching no gene number 20. Measured from the cysteine to the phenylalanine, the CDR3 is 19 residues long. Only the CDR3 DNA stays, 57 bases, in frame from base 1. CDR1 and CDR2 are drawn from the germline V gene: MDHEN, SYDVKM. Notes on this clone: Its antigen remains undetermined. No qualities accompany the bases; no much larger clone lies one base away.

Source: peripheral blood, taken before pregnancy. The chain joins TRBV28 to TRBJ2-7, with 9 bases matching TRBD1. The source of this sequence is a female donor with multiple sclerosis, enrolled in a pregnancy study. CDR3 region: CASSPLFRRDRENYYEQYF. The DNA sequence is as follows: TGTGCCAGCAGTCCCCTTTTTCGCCGGGACAGGGAGAACTACTACGAGCAGTACTTC. The full variable domain, completed from the reference TRBV28 and TRBJ2-7 proteins outside the CDR3, reads DVKVTQSSRYLVKRTGEKVFLECVQDMDHENMFWYRQDPGLGLRLIYFSYDVKMKEKGDIPEGYSVSREKKERFSLILESASTNQTSMYLCASSPLFRRDRENYYEQYFGPGTRLTVT.